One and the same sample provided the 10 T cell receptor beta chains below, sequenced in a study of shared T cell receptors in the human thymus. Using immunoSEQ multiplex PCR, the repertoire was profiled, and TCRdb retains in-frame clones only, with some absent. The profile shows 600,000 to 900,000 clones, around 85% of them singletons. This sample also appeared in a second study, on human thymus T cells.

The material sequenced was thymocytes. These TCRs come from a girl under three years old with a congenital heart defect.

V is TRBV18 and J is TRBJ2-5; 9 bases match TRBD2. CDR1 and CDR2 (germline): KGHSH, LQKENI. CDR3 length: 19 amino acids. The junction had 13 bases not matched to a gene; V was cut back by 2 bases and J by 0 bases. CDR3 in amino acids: CASSPGGGAAEAHQETQYF. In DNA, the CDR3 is TGTGCCAGCTCACCAGGCGGGGGGGCCGCAGAAGCTCACCAAGAGACCCAGTACTTC.

CDR3 nucleotide sequence: TGTGCCAGCAGCGTAGCTAAGACAGGTAGCACAGATACGCAGTATTTT. Its protein product is CASSVAKTGSTDTQYF. The rearrangement uses TRBV9 and TRBJ2-3; possibly TRBD1 for D (6 bases). CDR3 length equals 16 residues. Trimming took off 0 bases at V and 0 bases at J, with 11 bases between the two ends. Germline CDR1 reads SGDLS; CDR2 reads YYNGEE.

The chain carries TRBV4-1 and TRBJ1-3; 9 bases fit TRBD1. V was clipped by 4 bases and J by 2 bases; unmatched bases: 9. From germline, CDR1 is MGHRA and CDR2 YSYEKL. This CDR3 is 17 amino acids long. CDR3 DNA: TGCGCCAGCAGCCCGATGTTACAGGGGGCGGCTGGAAACACCATATATTTT. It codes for CASSPMLQGAAGNTIYF.

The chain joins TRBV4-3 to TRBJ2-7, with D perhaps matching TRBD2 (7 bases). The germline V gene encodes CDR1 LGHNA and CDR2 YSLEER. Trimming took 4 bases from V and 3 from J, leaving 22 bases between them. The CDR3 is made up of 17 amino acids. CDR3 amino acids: CASSPTRGAGVHYEQYF. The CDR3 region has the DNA TGCGCCAGCAGCCCCACCCGGGGGGCAGGGGTTCACTACGAGCAGTACTTC.

CDR3: CASNLGGASYNEQFF. CDR3 DNA sequence: TGCGCCAGCAACCTCGGGGGGGCGTCCTACAATGAGCAGTTCTTC. The chain combines TRBV5-1 with TRBJ2-1; the match to TRBD2 covers 8 bases. Germline CDR1 and CDR2: SGHRS and YFSETQ. Trimming removed 6 bases from V and 1 base from J; junction bases left unmatched: 6. This CDR3 region has 15 residues.

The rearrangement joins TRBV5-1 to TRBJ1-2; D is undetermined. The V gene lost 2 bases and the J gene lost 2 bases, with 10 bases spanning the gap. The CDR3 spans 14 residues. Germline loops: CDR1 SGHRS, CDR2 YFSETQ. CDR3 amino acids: CASSLEAMNYGYTF. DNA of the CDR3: TGCGCCAGCAGCTTAGAGGCCATGAACTATGGCTACACCTTC. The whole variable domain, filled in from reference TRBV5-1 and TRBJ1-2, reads KAGVTQTPRYLIKTRGQQVTLSCSPISGHRSVSWYQQTPGQGLQFLFEYFSETQRNKGNFPGRFSGRQFSNSRSEMNVSTLELGDSALYLCASSLEAMNYGYTFGSGTRLTVV.

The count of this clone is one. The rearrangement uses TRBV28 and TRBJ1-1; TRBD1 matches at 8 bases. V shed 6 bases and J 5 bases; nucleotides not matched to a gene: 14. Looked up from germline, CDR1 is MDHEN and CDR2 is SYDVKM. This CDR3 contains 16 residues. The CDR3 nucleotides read TGTGCCAGCAGCCGACAGGAACAGGGGGATCTTACTGAAGCTTTCTTT. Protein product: CASSRQEQGDLTEAFF.

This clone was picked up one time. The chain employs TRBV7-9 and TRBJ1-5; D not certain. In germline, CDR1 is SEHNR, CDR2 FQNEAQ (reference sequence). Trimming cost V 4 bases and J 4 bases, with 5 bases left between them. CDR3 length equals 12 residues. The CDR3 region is CASSSKNQPQHF. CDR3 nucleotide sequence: TGTGCCAGCAGCTCCAAAAATCAGCCCCAGCATTTT.

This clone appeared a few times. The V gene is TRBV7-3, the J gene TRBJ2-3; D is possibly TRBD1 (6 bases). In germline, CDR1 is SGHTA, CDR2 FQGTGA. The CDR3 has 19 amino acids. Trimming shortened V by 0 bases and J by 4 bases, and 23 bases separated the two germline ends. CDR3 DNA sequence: TGTGCCAGCAGCTTAACGGGAACCGGGACACCCGAGGGGTCAGATACGCAGTATTTT. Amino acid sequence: CASSLTGTGTPEGSDTQYF.

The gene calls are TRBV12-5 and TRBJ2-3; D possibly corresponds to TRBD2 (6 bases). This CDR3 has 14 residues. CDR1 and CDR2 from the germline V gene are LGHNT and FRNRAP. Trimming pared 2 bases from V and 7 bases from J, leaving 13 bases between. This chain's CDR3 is CASGLSGGFNTQYF. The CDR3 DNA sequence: TGTGCTAGTGGTTTGTCTGGGGGGTTCAATACGCAGTATTTT.